The 8 T cell receptor beta chains reported below all come from one sample, sequenced in a study of shared clonotypes between healthy human individuals. Sequenced by immunoSEQ multiplex PCR; TCRdb stores in-frame clones only, minus some. Of 1,400,000 or so clones listed, 98% are singletons. The specimen sequenced was naive CD4+ T cells sorted from blood. As for subset: CD45RA+ positively selected. All receptors derive from a man between 25 and 39 years old in good health.

This sequence joins TRBV19 and TRBJ2-1; D is possibly TRBD2 (6 bases). Germline V gene lookup returns CDR1 LNHDA and CDR2 SQIVND (reference sequence). V lost 2 bases to trimming and J lost 0 bases, with 11 bases between them. The CDR3 loop spans 16 amino acids. This CDR3 is CASSIWGGVSYNEQFF. The CDR3 DNA reads TGTGCCAGTAGTATATGGGGCGGGGTCTCCTACAATGAGCAGTTCTTC.

The chain links TRBV28 to TRBJ2-1; 13 bases are a match to TRBD2. Trimming took 4 bases from V and 0 from J; bases not matched to a gene: 6. This CDR3 has 18 amino acids. Germline assignment: CDR1 MDHEN and CDR2 SYDVKM. The chain's CDR3 is CASSWTSGRGLSYNEQFF. The CDR3 DNA reads TGTGCCAGCAGTTGGACTAGCGGGAGAGGGCTCTCCTACAATGAGCAGTTCTTC.

The gene calls are TRBV9 and TRBJ1-2; D remains unclear. V lost 0 bases, J lost 4 bases, and 10 bases lay in between. CDR1 SGDLS and CDR2 YYNGEE come from the germline V gene. The CDR3 has 14 residues. The CDR3 sequence is CASSVDVTGYGYTF. The CDR3 DNA is TGTGCCAGCAGCGTAGACGTGACGGGCTATGGCTACACCTTC.

This rearrangement joins TRBV4-1 to TRBJ2-2, with TRBD2 matching over 9 bases. In germline, CDR1 is MGHRA, CDR2 YSYEKL. J lost 4 bases, V lost 2 bases, and 5 bases had no gene match. The length of the CDR3 is 16 residues. CDR3: CASSQLAGWSTGELFF. The CDR3 DNA follows: TGCGCCAGCAGCCAACTAGCGGGGTGGAGCACCGGGGAGCTGTTTTTT.

The genes are TRBV18 and TRBJ2-3, with 10 bases identical to TRBD2. The CDR3 contains 18 residues. Germline lookup yields CDR1 KGHSH and CDR2 LQKENI. The junction had 7 bases not matched to a gene; V was cut back by 1 base and J by 0 bases. CDR3 residues: CASSPLAGGGPSTDTQYF. In DNA, the CDR3 is TGTGCCAGCTCACCACTAGCGGGAGGAGGACCTAGCACAGATACGCAGTATTTT.

This clone was found once. The rearrangement uses TRBV15 and TRBJ2-7; D not certain. CDR3 length: 15 residues. Germline V gene data show CDR1 as LNHNV and CDR2 as YYDKDF (reference sequence). Trimming pared 0 bases from V and 7 bases from J, leaving 16 bases between. The CDR3 protein is CATSRDVVGSGEQYF. The CDR3 DNA reads as TGTGCCACCAGCAGAGATGTCGTGGGGTCTGGGGAGCAGTACTTC. Looking up the rest from reference TRBV15 and TRBJ2-7 gives the full variable domain: DAMVIQNPRYQVTQFGKPVTLSCSQTLNHNVMYWYQQKSSQAPKLLFHYYDKDFNNEADTPDNFQSRRPNTSFCFLDIRSPGLGDTAMYLCATSRDVVGSGEQYFGPGTRLTVT.

A single count supports this clone. The J gene is TRBJ2-1, the V gene TRBV28, with 7 bases aligning to TRBD2. The CDR3 is 17 residues long. The V segment lost 1 base and the J segment 0 bases; nucleotides outside the gene matches: 6. Germline V gene sequence: CDR1 MDHEN, CDR2 SYDVKM. This CDR3 is CASSLLGGMSSYNEQFF. CDR3 nucleotide sequence: TGTGCCAGCAGTTTATTGGGAGGGATGAGCTCCTACAATGAGCAGTTCTTC. Variable domain in full (rest from reference TRBV28 and TRBJ2-1): DVKVTQSSRYLVKRTGEKVFLECVQDMDHENMFWYRQDPGLGLRLIYFSYDVKMKEKGDIPEGYSVSREKKERFSLILESASTNQTSMYLCASSLLGGMSSYNEQFFGPGTRLTVL.

The chain links TRBV18 to TRBJ2-1; D is perhaps TRBD2 (6 bases). CDR1 is KGHSH, CDR2 LQKENI, per germline. The V gene lost 5 bases and the J gene lost 7 bases, with 15 bases spanning the gap. The CDR3 covers 14 residues. The CDR3 DNA sequence: TGTGCCAGCTCAGTGGGCTTCGCGGGGAATGAGCAGTTCTTC. Amino acid sequence: CASSVGFAGNEQFF.